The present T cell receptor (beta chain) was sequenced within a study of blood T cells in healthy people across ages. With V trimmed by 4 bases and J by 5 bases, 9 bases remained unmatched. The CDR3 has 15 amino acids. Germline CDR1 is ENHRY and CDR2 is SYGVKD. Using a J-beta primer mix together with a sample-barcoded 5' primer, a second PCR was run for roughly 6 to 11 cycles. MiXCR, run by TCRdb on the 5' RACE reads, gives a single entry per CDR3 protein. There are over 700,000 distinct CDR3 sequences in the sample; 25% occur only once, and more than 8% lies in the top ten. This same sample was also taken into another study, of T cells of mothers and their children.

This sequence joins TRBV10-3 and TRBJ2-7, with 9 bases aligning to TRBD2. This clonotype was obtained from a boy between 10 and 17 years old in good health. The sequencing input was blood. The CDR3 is CAISAAGGPVDEQYF. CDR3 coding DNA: TGTGCCATCAGTGCTGCGGGAGGGCCGGTGGACGAGCAGTACTTC.